Given below is one T cell receptor beta chain in context. Antigen: not known. A much bigger clone sits one base away, suggesting this may be a read error. Breast cancer patients provided tissue from their axillary draining lymph nodes. These data belong to a study of breast tumors, draining lymph nodes, adjacent tissues. Overall study results and limits: Tumors had less TCR diversity than lymph nodes, more than nontumor tissue. That most tumor T cells come from lymph nodes remained unproven. Data fit most tumor T cells coming from lymph node, expanding in tumor.

The CDR3 loop spans 15 amino acids. Germline CDR1 WNHNN, CDR2 SYGVQD (reference sequence). Each CDR3 protein gets one entry after TCRdb re-called the multiplex PCR reads with MiXCR. The sample has over 100,000 distinct CDR3 sequences, approximately 20% seen once. The chain is built from TRBV10-1 and TRBJ2-2; D may be TRBD2 (5 bases). The sequence was obtained from a female donor with breast cancer. Some clones in this sample may be carry-over from other donors' samples. Sequencing used axillary lymph node tissue. The DNA for the CDR3 is TGCGCCAGCAGTGACCCTGACACGAACACCGGGAAGCTGTTTTTT. Amino acid sequence: CASSDPDTNTGKLFF.